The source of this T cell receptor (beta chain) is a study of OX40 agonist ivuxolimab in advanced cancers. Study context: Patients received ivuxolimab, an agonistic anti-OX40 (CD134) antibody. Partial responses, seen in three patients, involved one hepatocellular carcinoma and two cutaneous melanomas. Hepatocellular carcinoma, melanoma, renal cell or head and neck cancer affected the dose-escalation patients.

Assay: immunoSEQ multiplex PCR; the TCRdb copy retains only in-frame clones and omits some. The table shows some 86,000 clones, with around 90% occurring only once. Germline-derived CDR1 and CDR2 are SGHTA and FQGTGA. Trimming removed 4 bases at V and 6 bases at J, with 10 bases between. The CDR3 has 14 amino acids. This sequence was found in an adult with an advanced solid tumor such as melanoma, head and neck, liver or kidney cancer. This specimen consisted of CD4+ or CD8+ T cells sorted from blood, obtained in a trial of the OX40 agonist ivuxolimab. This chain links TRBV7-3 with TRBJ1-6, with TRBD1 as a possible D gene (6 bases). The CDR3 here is CASSSQGLNSPLHF. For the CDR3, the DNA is TGTGCCAGCAGCTCCCAGGGGCTTAATTCACCCCTCCACTTT.